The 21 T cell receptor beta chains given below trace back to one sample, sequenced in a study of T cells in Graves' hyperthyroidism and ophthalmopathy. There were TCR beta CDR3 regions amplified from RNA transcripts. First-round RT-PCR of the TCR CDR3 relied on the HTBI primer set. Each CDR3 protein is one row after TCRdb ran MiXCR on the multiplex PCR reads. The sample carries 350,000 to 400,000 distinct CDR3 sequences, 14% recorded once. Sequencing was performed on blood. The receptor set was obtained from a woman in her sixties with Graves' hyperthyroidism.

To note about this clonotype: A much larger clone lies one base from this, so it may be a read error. CDR3 coding DNA: TGTGCCAGCGGTTCCTTGAGGGGGTCTGGGGCCAACGCCCTGACTTTC. Protein sequence: CASGSLRGSGANALTF. The V gene is TRBV12-3 or TRBV12-4, the J gene TRBJ2-6, with D possibly matching TRBD1 (6 bases). This CDR3 contains 16 residues.

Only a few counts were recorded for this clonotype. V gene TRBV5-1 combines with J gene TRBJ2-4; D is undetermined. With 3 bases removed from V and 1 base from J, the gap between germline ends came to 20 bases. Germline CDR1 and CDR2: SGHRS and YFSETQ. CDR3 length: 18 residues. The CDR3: CASSSLRRLPRAKNIQYF. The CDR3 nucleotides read TGCGCCAGCAGCTCTCTGAGACGGCTTCCTCGGGCCAAAAACATTCAGTACTTC.

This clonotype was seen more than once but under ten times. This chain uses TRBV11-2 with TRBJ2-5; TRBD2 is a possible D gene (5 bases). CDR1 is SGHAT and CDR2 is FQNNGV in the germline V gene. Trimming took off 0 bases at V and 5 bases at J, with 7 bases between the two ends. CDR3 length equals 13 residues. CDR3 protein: CASSLERAETQYF. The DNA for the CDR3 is TGTGCCAGCAGCTTAGAGAGGGCGGAGACCCAGTACTTC.

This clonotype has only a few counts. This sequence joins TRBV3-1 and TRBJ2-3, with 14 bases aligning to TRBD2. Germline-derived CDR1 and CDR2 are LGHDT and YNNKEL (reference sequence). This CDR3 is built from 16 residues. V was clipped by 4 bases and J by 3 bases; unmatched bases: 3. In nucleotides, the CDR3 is TGTGCCAGCAGCCGGGGACTAGCGGGAGCTACAGATACGCAGTATTTT. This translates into CASSRGLAGATDTQYF.

In DNA, the CDR3 is TGCGCCAGCAGCTTGGCCGGGGGACTCCACGGAGATACGCAGTATTTT. Protein: CASSLAGGLHGDTQYF. The chain has TRBV5-1 and TRBJ2-3; D is possibly TRBD2 (6 bases). The V end lost 0 bases, the J end lost 5 bases, and 16 bases lay between the germline ends. The CDR3 is made up of 16 amino acids. Germline CDR1 reads SGHRS; CDR2 reads YFSETQ.

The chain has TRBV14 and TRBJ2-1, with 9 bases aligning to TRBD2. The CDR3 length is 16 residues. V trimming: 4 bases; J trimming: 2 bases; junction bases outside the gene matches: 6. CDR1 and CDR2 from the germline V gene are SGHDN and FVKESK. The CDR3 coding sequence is TGTGCCAGCAGCCGTTGGACTAGCGAAACCTACAATGAGCAGTTCTTC. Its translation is CASSRWTSETYNEQFF.

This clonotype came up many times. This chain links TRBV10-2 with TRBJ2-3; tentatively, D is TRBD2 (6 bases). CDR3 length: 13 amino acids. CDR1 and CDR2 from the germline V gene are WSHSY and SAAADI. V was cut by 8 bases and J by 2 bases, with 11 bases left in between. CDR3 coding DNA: TGCGCCAGCCGGGACTCCAACACAGATACGCAGTATTTT. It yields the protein CASRDSNTDTQYF.

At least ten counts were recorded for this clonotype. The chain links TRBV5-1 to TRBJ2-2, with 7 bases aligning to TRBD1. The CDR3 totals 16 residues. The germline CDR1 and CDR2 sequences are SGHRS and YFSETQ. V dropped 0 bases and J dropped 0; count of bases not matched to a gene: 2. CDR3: CASSLVQGANTGELFF. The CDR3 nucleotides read TGCGCCAGCAGCTTGGTCCAGGGGGCGAACACCGGGGAGCTGTTTTTT.

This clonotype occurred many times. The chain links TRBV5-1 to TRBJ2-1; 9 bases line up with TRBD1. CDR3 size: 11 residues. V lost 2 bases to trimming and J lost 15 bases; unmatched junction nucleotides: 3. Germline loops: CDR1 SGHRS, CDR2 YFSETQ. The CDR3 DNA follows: TGCGCCAGCAGCTTCCGGGACAGGGTGTTCTTC. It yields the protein CASSFRDRVFF.

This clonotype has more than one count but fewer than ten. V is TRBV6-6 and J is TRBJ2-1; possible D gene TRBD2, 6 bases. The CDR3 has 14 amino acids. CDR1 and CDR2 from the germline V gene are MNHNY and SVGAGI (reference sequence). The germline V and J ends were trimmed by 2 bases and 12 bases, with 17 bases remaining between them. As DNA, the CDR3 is TGTGCCAGCAGTTACGGCGGGATGGGCCGTGGGCAGTTCTTC. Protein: CASSYGGMGRGQFF.

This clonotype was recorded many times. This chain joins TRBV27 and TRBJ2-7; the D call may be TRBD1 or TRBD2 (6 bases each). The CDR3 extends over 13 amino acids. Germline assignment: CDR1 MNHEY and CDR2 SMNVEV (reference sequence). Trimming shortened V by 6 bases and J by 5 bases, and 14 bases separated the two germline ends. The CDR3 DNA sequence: TGTGCCAGCAGCGACTTCGGGGGCCACGAGCAGTACTTC. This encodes CASSDFGGHEQYF.

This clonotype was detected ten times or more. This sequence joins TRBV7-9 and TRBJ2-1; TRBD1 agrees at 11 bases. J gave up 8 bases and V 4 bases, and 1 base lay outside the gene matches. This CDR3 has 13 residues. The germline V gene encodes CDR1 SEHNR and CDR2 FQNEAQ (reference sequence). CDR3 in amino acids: CASSSGQGDEQFF. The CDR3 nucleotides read TGTGCCAGCAGCTCGGGACAGGGGGATGAGCAGTTCTTC.

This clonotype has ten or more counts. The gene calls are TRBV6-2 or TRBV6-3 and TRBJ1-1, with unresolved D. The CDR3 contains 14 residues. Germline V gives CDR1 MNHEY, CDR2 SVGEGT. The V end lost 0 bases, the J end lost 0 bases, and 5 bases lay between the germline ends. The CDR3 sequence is CASSYSEVNTEAFF. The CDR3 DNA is TGTGCCAGCAGTTACTCTGAAGTGAACACTGAAGCTTTCTTT.

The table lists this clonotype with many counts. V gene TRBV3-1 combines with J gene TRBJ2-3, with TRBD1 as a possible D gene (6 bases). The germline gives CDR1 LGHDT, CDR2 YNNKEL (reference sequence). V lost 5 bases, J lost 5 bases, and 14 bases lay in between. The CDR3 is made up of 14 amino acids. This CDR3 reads CASSSLQGGDTQYF. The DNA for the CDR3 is TGTGCCAGCAGCTCACTACAGGGCGGAGATACGCAGTATTTT.

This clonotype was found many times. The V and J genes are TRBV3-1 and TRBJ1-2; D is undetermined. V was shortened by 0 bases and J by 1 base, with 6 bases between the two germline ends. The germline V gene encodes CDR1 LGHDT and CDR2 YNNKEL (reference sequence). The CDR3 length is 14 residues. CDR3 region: CASSQDVDNYGYTF. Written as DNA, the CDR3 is TGTGCCAGCAGCCAAGATGTCGATAACTATGGCTACACCTTC. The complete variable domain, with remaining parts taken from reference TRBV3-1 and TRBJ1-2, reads DTAVSQTPKYLVTQMGNDKSIKCEQNLGHDTMYWYKQDSKKFLKIMFSYNNKELIINETVPNRFSPKSPDKAHLNLHINSLELGDSAVYFCASSQDVDNYGYTFGSGTRLTVV.

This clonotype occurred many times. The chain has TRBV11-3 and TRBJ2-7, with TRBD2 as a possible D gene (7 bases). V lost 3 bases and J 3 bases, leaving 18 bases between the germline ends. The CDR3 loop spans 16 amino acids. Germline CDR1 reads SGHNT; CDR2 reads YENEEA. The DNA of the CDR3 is TGTGCCAGCAGCTTGCGGGGGCAGCGCGATGTCTACGAGCAGTACTTC. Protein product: CASSLRGQRDVYEQYF. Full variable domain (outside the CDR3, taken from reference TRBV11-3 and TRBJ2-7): EAGVVQSPRYKIIEKKQPVAFWCNPISGHNTLYWYLQNLGQGPELLIRYENEEAVDDSQLPKDRFSAERLKGVDSTLKIQPAELGDSAVYLCASSLRGQRDVYEQYFGPGTRLTVT.

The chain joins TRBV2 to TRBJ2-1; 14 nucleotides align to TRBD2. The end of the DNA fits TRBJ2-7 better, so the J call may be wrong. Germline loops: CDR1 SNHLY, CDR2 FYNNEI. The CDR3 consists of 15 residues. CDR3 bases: TGTGCCAGCAGAGTGGGACTAGCGGGAGCCCCTGAGCAGTACTTC. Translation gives CASRVGLAGAPEQYF.

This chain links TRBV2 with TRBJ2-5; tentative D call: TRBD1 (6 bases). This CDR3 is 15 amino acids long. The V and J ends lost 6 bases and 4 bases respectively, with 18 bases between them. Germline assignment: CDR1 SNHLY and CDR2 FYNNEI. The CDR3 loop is CASRTRDTFGETQYF. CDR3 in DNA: TGTGCCAGCAGAACTCGGGACACCTTCGGAGAGACCCAGTACTTC.

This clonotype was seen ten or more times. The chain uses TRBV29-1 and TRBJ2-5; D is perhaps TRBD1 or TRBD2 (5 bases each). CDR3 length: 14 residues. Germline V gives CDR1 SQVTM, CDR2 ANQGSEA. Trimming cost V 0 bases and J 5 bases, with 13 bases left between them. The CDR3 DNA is TGCAGCGTTGAAGATGCCAGGGACGGGGAGACCCAGTACTTC. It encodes CSVEDARDGETQYF.

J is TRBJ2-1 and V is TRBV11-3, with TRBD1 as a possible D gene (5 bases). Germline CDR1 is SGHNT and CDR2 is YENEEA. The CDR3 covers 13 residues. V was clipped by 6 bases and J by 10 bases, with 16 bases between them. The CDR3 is CASSKTDLGEQFF. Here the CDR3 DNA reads TGTGCCAGCAGTAAGACAGATCTAGGCGAGCAGTTCTTC. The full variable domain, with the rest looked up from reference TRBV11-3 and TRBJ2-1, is EAGVVQSPRYKIIEKKQPVAFWCNPISGHNTLYWYLQNLGQGPELLIRYENEEAVDDSQLPKDRFSAERLKGVDSTLKIQPAELGDSAVYLCASSKTDLGEQFFGPGTRLTVL.

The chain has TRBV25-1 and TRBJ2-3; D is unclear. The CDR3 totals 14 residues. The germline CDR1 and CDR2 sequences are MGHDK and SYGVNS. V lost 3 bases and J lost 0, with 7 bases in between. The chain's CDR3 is CASSDTVSTDTQYF. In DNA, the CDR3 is TGTGCCAGCAGTGATACAGTTAGCACAGATACGCAGTATTTT.